Below are 31 T cell receptor beta chains sequenced from a single sample in a study of T cells in Graves' hyperthyroidism and ophthalmopathy. Amplified regions were TCR beta CDR3 sequences from RNA transcripts. HTBI primers were employed in a first-round RT-PCR of the TCR CDR3. From the multiplex PCR reads, TCRdb called clonotypes with MiXCR, one entry per CDR3 protein. The sample lists 600,000 to 700,000 distinct CDR3 sequences; roughly 46% were seen once. The sequenced sample consisted of peripheral blood or thyroid tissue (not recorded which). These receptors came from an adult man with Graves' disease, either hyperthyroidism or ophthalmopathy (not recorded which).

The rearrangement uses TRBV25-1 and TRBJ1-4; D is possibly TRBD1 (5 bases). Germline V lookup: CDR1 MGHDK, CDR2 SYGVNS. V was clipped by 5 bases and J by 8 bases, with 27 bases between them. This CDR3 spans 18 amino acids. CDR3 DNA: TGTGCCAGCAGTCAGGACACCTCTATCAGGACCCGGGGGGAAAAACTGTTTTTT. Translated, it gives CASSQDTSIRTRGEKLFF.

This clonotype appeared a few times. The J gene is TRBJ2-7, the V gene TRBV20-1; TRBD2 matches at 13 bases. The germline gives CDR1 DFQATT, CDR2 SNEGSKA (reference sequence). Trimming removed 5 bases from V and 1 base from J; junction bases left unmatched: 11. The CDR3 runs to 17 residues. The CDR3 nucleotides read TGCAGTGCTTGTCGTGGACTAGCGGGAGTTATGTCCTACGAGCAGTACTTC. It encodes CSACRGLAGVMSYEQYF.

CDR3 amino acids: CASSLGVRAASEKLFF. As DNA, the CDR3 is TGTGCCAGCAGCTTAGGCGTTAGGGCGGCGAGCGAAAAACTGTTTTTT. The chain employs TRBV11-2 and TRBJ1-4, with D hard to call. This CDR3 comprises 16 residues. The germline CDR1 and CDR2 sequences are SGHAT and FQNNGV. V was pared by 1 base and J by 8 bases, with 17 bases between. Based on the CDR3 plus reference TRBV11-2 and TRBJ1-4, the full variable domain is EAGVAQSPRYKIIEKRQSVAFWCNPISGHATLYWYQQILGQGPKLLIQFQNNGVVDDSQLPKDRFSAERLKGVDSTLKIQPAKLEDSAVYLCASSLGVRAASEKLFFGSGTQLSVL.

The chain uses TRBV9 and TRBJ1-2; 7 positions match TRBD1. Germline CDR1 and CDR2: SGDLS and YYNGEE. The V gene end was trimmed by 2 bases and the J gene end by 3 bases; junction bases not matched to a gene: 4. The CDR3 loop spans 14 amino acids. CDR3 residues: CASSVQGVDYGYTF. In nucleotides, the CDR3 is TGTGCCAGCAGCGTCCAGGGGGTGGACTATGGCTACACCTTC. Supplemented by reference TRBV9 and TRBJ1-2, the full variable domain reads DSGVTQTPKHLITATGQRVTLRCSPRSGDLSVYWYQQSLDQGLQFLIQYYNGEERAKGNILERFSAQQFPDLHSELNLSSLELGDSALYFCASSVQGVDYGYTFGSGTRLTVV.

This clonotype has ten or more counts. V is TRBV7-2 and J is TRBJ2-7, with D perhaps TRBD1 (5 bases). V lost 5 bases to trimming and J lost 6 bases, with 14 bases between them. The CDR3 extends over 13 amino acids. CDR1 is SGHTA and CDR2 is FQGNSA in the germline V gene. CDR3 amino acids: CASSQGAQGEQYF. Written as DNA, the CDR3 is TGTGCCAGCAGCCAGGGCGCTCAAGGCGAGCAGTACTTC.

J is TRBJ1-3 and V is TRBV11-2, with D possibly being TRBD1 (5 bases). This CDR3 is built from 16 residues. Germline CDR1 is SGHAT and CDR2 is FQNNGV. The ends were cut back, 6 bases at V and 2 bases at J, with 17 bases in the middle. The CDR3 is CASSSTGTGTGNTIYF. The CDR3, as DNA: TGTGCCAGCAGTTCCACCGGGACCGGTACTGGAAACACCATATATTTT. The whole variable domain, remainder taken from reference TRBV11-2 and TRBJ1-3, is EAGVAQSPRYKIIEKRQSVAFWCNPISGHATLYWYQQILGQGPKLLIQFQNNGVVDDSQLPKDRFSAERLKGVDSTLKIQPAKLEDSAVYLCASSSTGTGTGNTIYFGEGSWLTVV.

The chain joins TRBV9 to TRBJ1-3; 7 nucleotides align to TRBD1. Germline V lookup: CDR1 SGDLS, CDR2 YYNGEE. There are 13 residues in the CDR3. V shed 4 bases, J shed 9 bases, and the junction held 7 bases outside the gene matches. The CDR3 spells CASSFGTASTIYF. For the CDR3, the DNA is TGTGCCAGCAGCTTCGGGACAGCCAGCACCATATATTTT.

The J gene is TRBJ2-7, the V gene TRBV7-2; 9 nucleotides agree with TRBD2. This CDR3 is 14 amino acids long. CDR1 and CDR2 (germline): SGHTA, FQGNSA. V trimming: 7 bases; J trimming: 4 bases; junction bases outside the gene matches: 8. The CDR3: CASTGQAGGYEQYF. As DNA, the CDR3 is TGTGCCAGCACAGGGCAGGCGGGAGGGTACGAGCAGTACTTC.

This clonotype showed up just a few times. The rearrangement uses TRBV6-5 and TRBJ2-7; D uncertain. The CDR3 spans 14 residues. V lost 3 bases and J 0 bases, leaving 9 bases between the germline ends. CDR1 MNHEY and CDR2 SVGAGI come from the germline V gene. This CDR3 reads CASSYNGPSYEQYF. The CDR3 DNA is TGTGCCAGCAGTTATAACGGGCCCTCCTACGAGCAGTACTTC.

This rearrangement joins TRBV7-9 to TRBJ1-5; 11 bases line up with TRBD1. Germline assignment: CDR1 SEHNR and CDR2 FQNEAQ (reference sequence). The V gene end was trimmed by 6 bases and the J gene end by 5 bases; junction bases not matched to a gene: 9. This CDR3 comprises 16 residues. The CDR3: CASSGVGTGGDQPQHF. The CDR3 DNA is TGTGCCAGCAGTGGAGTCGGGACAGGGGGAGATCAGCCCCAGCATTTT.

Ten or more counts support this clonotype. V usage is TRBV24-1 and J usage is TRBJ1-5; D is unclear. The CDR3 is 13 amino acids. CDR1 KGHDR and CDR2 SFDVKD come from the germline V gene. V was cut by 6 bases and J by 0 bases, with 5 bases left in between. The CDR3 spells CATSPNSNQPQHF. In DNA form, the CDR3 reads TGTGCCACCAGTCCCAATAGCAATCAGCCCCAGCATTTT.

This clonotype showed up just a few times. One junction end disagrees with the germline gene, perhaps due to a read error. The rearrangement links TRBV2 to TRBJ1-2; possibly TRBD1 for D (5 bases). Germline lookup yields CDR1 SNHLY and CDR2 FYNNEI. The CDR3 covers 14 residues. The CDR3 sequence is CAISEEEGYYGYTF. DNA of the CDR3: TGTGCCATCAGTGAGGAGGAGGGGTACTATGGCTACACCTTC.

V gene TRBV29-1 combines with J gene TRBJ1-4; D gene ambiguous. The germline V gene encodes CDR1 SQVTM and CDR2 ANQGSEA. This CDR3 has 13 residues. V lost 8 bases and J 1 base, leaving 11 bases between the germline ends. CDR3 sequence: CSKPQETNEKLFF. The DNA for the CDR3 is TGCAGCAAGCCCCAGGAAACTAATGAAAAACTGTTTTTT.

The sample holds one count of this clonotype. The chain carries TRBV6-5 and TRBJ1-5; the D gene is possibly TRBD1 (6 bases). The length of the CDR3 is 12 residues. In germline, CDR1 is MNHEY, CDR2 SVGAGI. V lost 5 bases and J 12 bases, leaving 14 bases between the germline ends. The CDR3, as DNA: TGTGCCAGCAGTAAGAAGCGGGGGCGCCAGCATTTT. Translating it yields CASSKKRGRQHF.

This clonotype has at least ten counts. This rearrangement joins TRBV19 to TRBJ2-6; D unresolved. V was shortened by 9 bases and J by 2 bases, with 14 bases between the two germline ends. The CDR3 is made up of 15 amino acids. The germline V gene has CDR1 LNHDA and CDR2 SQIVND (reference sequence). As DNA, the CDR3 is TGTGCCAGCTCGAACCGGTCCCCTGGGGCCAACGTCCTGACTTTC. This translates into CASSNRSPGANVLTF. The entire variable domain, with the rest obtained from reference TRBV19 and TRBJ2-6, is as follows: DGGITQSPKYLFRKEGQNVTLSCEQNLNHDAMYWYRQDPGQGLRLIYYSQIVNDFQKGDIAEGYSVSREKKESFPLTVTSAQKNPTAFYLCASSNRSPGANVLTFGAGSRLTVL.

The rearrangement joins TRBV7-1 to TRBJ1-6, with D possibly being TRBD1 (5 bases). TRBV7-1 is noted as an ORF with a role that remains uncertain. The ends were cut back, 6 bases at V and 8 bases at J, with 14 bases in the middle. The CDR3 covers 14 residues. The CDR3 DNA is TGTGCCAGCAGTCAGCGAGGGGTGCATTCACCCCTCCACTTT. Protein sequence: CASSQRGVHSPLHF.

The sample holds many counts of this clonotype. The chain employs TRBV7-2 and TRBJ1-1; TRBD1 might be the D (5 bases). Germline V gene data show CDR1 as SGHTA and CDR2 as FQGNSA. The CDR3 runs to 14 residues. Between the trimmed V and J ends, which lost 4 bases and 1 base, there was a span of 10 bases. Written as DNA, the CDR3 is TGTGCCAGCAGCTCCCAGGGAGGGAACACTGAAGCTTTCTTT. Amino acids: CASSSQGGNTEAFF.

This clonotype was detected only a few times. The chain carries TRBV4-1 and TRBJ2-7; TRBD1 aligns across 7 bases. CDR1 and CDR2 from the germline V gene are MGHRA and YSYEKL. The CDR3 extends over 15 amino acids. V shed 0 bases, J shed 3 bases, and the junction held 5 bases outside the gene matches. In nucleotides, the CDR3 is TGCGCCAGCAGCCAAGATTGGGACAGAAACTACGAGCAGTACTTC. This encodes CASSQDWDRNYEQYF.

The chain carries TRBV7-9 and TRBJ2-7, with a tentative D call TRBD2 (6 bases). Trimming pared 5 bases from V and 0 bases from J, leaving 17 bases between. CDR3 length: 16 residues. Per germline, CDR1 SEHNR and CDR2 FQNEAQ (reference sequence). The CDR3 DNA reads as TGTGCCAGCAGCCAAGATTGGGCGGGGCACTCCTACGAGCAGTACTTC. This encodes CASSQDWAGHSYEQYF.

This chain joins TRBV10-3 and TRBJ1-2; weak D call: TRBD1 (6 bases). With 3 bases removed from V and 8 bases from J, the gap between germline ends came to 10 bases. The V gene's germline CDR1 is ENHRY and CDR2 SYGVKD. The CDR3 consists of 12 residues. As DNA, the CDR3 is TGTGCCATCAGTGACAGGGGTGCCGGCTACACCTTC. Its translation: CAISDRGAGYTF.

This clonotype was detected a few times. This rearrangement joins TRBV6-5 to TRBJ1-1, with TRBD1 matching over 8 bases. Germline CDR1 reads MNHEY; CDR2 reads SVGAGI. CDR3 length equals 15 residues. After removal of 2 bases from V and 2 bases from J, the junction contained 4 bases not matched to a gene. CDR3 loop: CASSYGGTGNTEAFF. As DNA, the CDR3 is TGTGCCAGCAGTTACGGAGGGACAGGAAACACTGAAGCTTTCTTT.

Details on this clonotype: As the CDR3 is not closed by the conserved phenylalanine or tryptophan, this likely results from a read error. J is TRBJ1-2 and V is TRBV9; 8 nucleotides line up with TRBD1. Germline assignment: CDR1 SGDLS and CDR2 YYNGEE. CDR3 size: 14 residues. V dropped 3 bases and J dropped 8; count of bases not matched to a gene: 9. CDR3 DNA sequence: TGTGCCAGCAGCGATGACAGGGGCCAGGGGGGCTACACCTAC. This gives the protein CASSDDRGQGGYTY.

V is TRBV30 and J is TRBJ1-5, with 7 bases that match TRBD1. The V and J ends lost 5 bases and 4 bases, in that order; junction bases with no gene match: 5. Per germline, CDR1 GTSNPN and CDR2 SVGIG (reference sequence). This CDR3 is built from 13 residues. CDR3 in amino acids: CAWGQDSNQPQHF. Here the CDR3 DNA reads TGTGCCTGGGGACAGGATTCGAATCAGCCCCAGCATTTT.

The rearrangement joins TRBV29-1 to TRBJ2-7, with a tentative D call TRBD1 (6 bases). The CDR3 has 10 residues. V was clipped by 7 bases and J by 7 bases, with 11 bases between them. In germline, CDR1 is SQVTM, CDR2 ANQGSEA. The CDR3 reads CSAGAGEQYF. The CDR3 bases are TGCAGCGCAGGGGCCGGGGAGCAGTACTTC.

The chain joins TRBV15 to TRBJ1-1; no clear D gene. Germline V gene data show CDR1 as LNHNV and CDR2 as YYDKDF (reference sequence). The CDR3 is 16 residues long. V was trimmed by 3 bases and J by 3 bases, leaving 17 bases between them. CDR3: CATSSLLSNQDTEAFF. DNA of the CDR3: TGTGCCACCAGCAGCTTGTTATCCAACCAAGACACTGAAGCTTTCTTT.

This clonotype was recorded at least ten times. The rearrangement links TRBV10-3 to TRBJ1-5, with TRBD1 as a possible D gene (5 bases). Per the germline V gene, CDR1 is ENHRY and CDR2 is SYGVKD. There are 13 residues in the CDR3. V was trimmed by 8 bases and J by 11 bases, leaving 19 bases between them. CDR3 DNA: TGTGCCATCGGGGACGGTCCCCTCCAGGCCCAGCATTTT. Residues: CAIGDGPLQAQHF.

This clonotype has at least ten counts. The chain employs TRBV19 and TRBJ1-2; 10 positions match TRBD1. Germline CDR1 and CDR2: LNHDA and SQIVND (reference sequence). This CDR3 spans 14 amino acids. The V segment lost 5 bases and the J segment 7 bases; nucleotides outside the gene matches: 7. The chain's CDR3 is CASSPRTGGIGYTF. CDR3 bases: TGTGCCAGTAGTCCCAGGACAGGGGGTATTGGCTACACCTTC.

V is TRBV20-1 and J is TRBJ2-5; D is tentatively TRBD1 or TRBD2 (5 bases each). Germline V CDR1 and CDR2: DFQATT, SNEGSKA (reference sequence). This CDR3 has 14 amino acids. The V end was cut by 6 bases, the J end by 5 bases, with 19 bases between. CDR3 sequence reads: CSARTTGTGETQYF. The CDR3 region has the DNA TGCAGTGCGAGAACAACCGGGACGGGGGAGACCCAGTACTTC.

This clonotype was recorded many times. This sequence joins TRBV5-1 and TRBJ2-6; D gene ambiguous. The V and J ends lost 4 bases and 0 bases respectively, with 5 bases between them. This CDR3 is built from 14 residues. Germline V CDR1 and CDR2: SGHRS, YFSETQ. As DNA, the CDR3 is TGCGCCAGCAGCGGGGTCTCTGGGGCCAACGTCCTGACTTTC. It codes for CASSGVSGANVLTF.

This clonotype was seen many times. The V and J genes are TRBV2 and TRBJ2-7; no firm D call. The CDR3 length is 13 residues. Germline CDR1 SNHLY, CDR2 FYNNEI. The V and J ends lost 1 base and 3 bases respectively, with 7 bases between them. For the CDR3, the DNA is TGTGCCAGCAGTGAAGGTCCGGACTACGAGCAGTACTTC. This gives the protein CASSEGPDYEQYF. Drawing the rest from reference TRBV2 and TRBJ2-7, the complete variable domain is EPEVTQTPSHQVTQMGQEVILRCVPISNHLYFYWYRQILGQKVEFLVSFYNNEISEKSEIFDDQFSVERPDGSNFTLKIRSTKLEDSAMYFCASSEGPDYEQYFGPGTRLTVT.

This clonotype was observed at least ten times. The chain carries TRBV2 and TRBJ1-1; possibly TRBD1 for D (6 bases). Trimming cost V 7 bases and J 0 bases, with 15 bases left between them. The CDR3 has 15 residues. Germline values: CDR1 SNHLY, CDR2 FYNNEI. CDR3 coding DNA: TGTGCCAGCAACCTGCGGACAGCTATGAACACTGAAGCTTTCTTT. Translated: CASNLRTAMNTEAFF. The variable domain in full, completed from reference TRBV2 and TRBJ1-1, reads EPEVTQTPSHQVTQMGQEVILRCVPISNHLYFYWYRQILGQKVEFLVSFYNNEISEKSEIFDDQFSVERPDGSNFTLKIRSTKLEDSAMYFCASNLRTAMNTEAFFGQGTRLTVV.